The 13 T cell receptor beta chains reported below all come from one sample, sequenced in a study of blood T cell repertoires in COVID-19. Repertoires were generated with immunoSEQ multiplex PCR, while TCRdb's copy carries only in-frame clones and drops some. The sample yields 300,000 to 450,000 clones, 80% to 90% seen once. The sample was peripheral blood. These receptors were taken from a woman aged 30 to 39 with COVID-19, enrolled during active disease.

J is TRBJ2-5 and V is TRBV24-1; 10 bases agree with TRBD2. This CDR3 has 15 residues. J was trimmed by 5 bases and V by 3 bases; bases with no gene match: 5. Per germline, CDR1 KGHDR and CDR2 SFDVKD. The CDR3 region is CATSDRLAGVETQYF. The DNA of the CDR3 is TGTGCCACCAGTGATCGGCTAGCGGGAGTTGAGACCCAGTACTTC.

This chain uses TRBV5-4 with TRBJ1-1; D is possibly TRBD1 (6 bases). Trimming removed 2 bases at V and 1 base at J, with 9 bases between. CDR3 length: 14 residues. Germline V CDR1 and CDR2: SGHNT, YYREEE (reference sequence). CDR3 sequence: CASSLTTGNTEAFF. In DNA form, the CDR3 reads TGTGCCAGCAGCTTAACGACAGGGAACACTGAAGCTTTCTTT.

This rearrangement joins TRBV19 to TRBJ1-6, with 11 bases identical to TRBD1. This CDR3 region has 15 residues. Germline CDR1 and CDR2: LNHDA and SQIVND (reference sequence). V shed 5 bases, J shed 10 bases, and the junction held 7 bases outside the gene matches. CDR3 residues: CASSFGTGGKSPLHF. The CDR3 DNA reads TGTGCCAGTAGTTTCGGGACAGGGGGAAAATCACCCCTCCACTTT.

The chain uses TRBV7-2 and TRBJ2-3; 8 bases are a match to TRBD1. Trimming cost V 5 bases and J 1 base; bases outside gene matches: 8. The length of the CDR3 is 16 residues. The germline CDR1 and CDR2 sequences are SGHTA and FQGNSA. The CDR3 loop is CASSRGVDRGTDTQYF. CDR3 coding DNA: TGTGCCAGCAGCCGGGGTGTGGACAGGGGCACAGATACGCAGTATTTT.

The CDR3, as DNA: TGTGCCACCAGTCAGGACAGGGGGCGAGGTCAGCCCCAGCATTTT. Translating it yields CATSQDRGRGQPQHF. This chain joins TRBV15 and TRBJ1-5, with 11 bases identical to TRBD1. V shed 6 bases, J shed 6 bases, and the junction held 7 bases outside the gene matches. This CDR3 region has 15 residues. From germline, CDR1 is LNHNV and CDR2 YYDKDF (reference sequence).

The chain uses TRBV6-6 and TRBJ2-5; D ambiguous. Germline CDR1 reads MNHNY; CDR2 reads SVGAGI (reference sequence). V gave up 2 bases and J gave up 5 bases, with 15 bases separating them. There are 15 residues in the CDR3. CDR3 bases: TGTGCCAGCAGTTACCGTCTGAGAGTCTTGGAGACCCAGTACTTC. It is translated as CASSYRLRVLETQYF.

This chain links TRBV2 with TRBJ2-2; 8 nucleotides line up with TRBD1. The ends lost 7 bases at V and 1 base at J; junction bases unmatched: 8. Germline V gene data show CDR1 as SNHLY and CDR2 as FYNNEI. The CDR3 is 16 residues long. CDR3 nucleotides: TGTGCCAGCACCGTCTCAGGGACAGGGAACACCGGGGAGCTGTTTTTT. Its translation is CASTVSGTGNTGELFF.

CDR3: CASRGTGGDPYNEQFF. The DNA of the CDR3 is TGCGCCAGCAGGGGGACAGGGGGAGATCCCTACAATGAGCAGTTCTTC. This sequence joins TRBV5-1 and TRBJ2-1; 11 bases are shared with TRBD1. The trim removed 5 bases at V and 2 bases at J, leaving 6 bases unmatched. Germline CDR1 reads SGHRS; CDR2 reads YFSETQ. The CDR3 has 16 residues.

The chain joins TRBV4-2 to TRBJ2-2, with D possibly TRBD2 on 7 matching bases. This CDR3 region has 17 residues. CDR1 and CDR2 (germline): LGHNA, YNFKEQ. V shed 2 bases and J shed 4 bases, with 17 bases lying between them. The CDR3 bases are TGTGCCAGCAGCCAACAACTAGGGGGAGGGGGCACCGGGGAGCTGTTTTTT. As protein: CASSQQLGGGGTGELFF.

The rearrangement links TRBV11-3 to TRBJ1-1, with unresolved D. The V end was cut by 2 bases, the J end by 1 base, with 5 bases between. Germline V lookup: CDR1 SGHNT, CDR2 YENEEA. The CDR3 runs to 13 residues. The chain's CDR3 is CASSLLANTEAFF. The CDR3 nucleotides read TGTGCCAGCAGCTTACTAGCGAACACTGAAGCTTTCTTT.

The chain has TRBV10-3 and TRBJ2-7; perhaps TRBD2 as D (6 bases). The V gene's germline CDR1 is ENHRY and CDR2 SYGVKD. Trimming shortened V by 3 bases and J by 6 bases, and 12 bases separated the two germline ends. CDR3 size: 13 residues. The CDR3 sequence is CAISDPMGGEQYF. In DNA, the CDR3 is TGTGCCATCAGTGACCCAATGGGGGGCGAGCAGTACTTC.

The V gene is TRBV4-3, the J gene TRBJ2-1; perhaps TRBD1 as D (6 bases). The CDR3 has 16 amino acids. V gave up 3 bases and J gave up 2 bases, with 14 bases separating them. The germline gives CDR1 LGHNA, CDR2 YSLEER. CDR3 in amino acids: CASSQGAPPPYNEQFF. CDR3 bases: TGCGCCAGCAGCCAGGGGGCCCCTCCACCCTACAATGAGCAGTTCTTC.

Only one count was recorded for this clone. The gene calls are TRBV4-1 and TRBJ2-1; D might be TRBD1 (6 bases). CDR3 length: 14 amino acids. Germline V gene sequence: CDR1 MGHRA, CDR2 YSYEKL. CDR3 DNA sequence: TGCGTTACTACCCGGGACCTAAGGGGGAATGAGCAGTTCTTC. Translating it yields CVTTRDLRGNEQFF.